This T cell receptor beta chain derives from a study of blood T cell repertoires in COVID-19. Looking at the study overall: T cells, B-cell-depleted T cells, or PBMCs provided the cDNA or gDNA that served as material.

Original methodology: The assay estimated nucleated cells by amplifying reference gene primers. TCRdb keeps only in-frame clones here, not all; method: immunoSEQ multiplex PCR. The D gene and trimming were derived from the DNA, and the V and J assignments and clone size from that table. The repertoire has around 100,000 clones, 91% of them found once; the top ten carry more than 0.85%. The origin of this receptor is a man between 60 and 75 years old with acute or convalescent COVID-19. The sample taken for sequencing was peripheral blood.

CDR3 region: CASSSWDRAYGYTF. For the CDR3, the DNA is TGTGCCAGCAGCTCCTGGGACAGGGCCTATGGCTACACCTTC. The chain links TRBV11-2 to TRBJ1-2; TRBD1 aligns across 9 bases. V gave up 4 bases and J gave up 4 bases; unmatched junction bases: 4. The CDR3 runs to 14 residues. Germline values: CDR1 SGHAT, CDR2 FQNNGV.